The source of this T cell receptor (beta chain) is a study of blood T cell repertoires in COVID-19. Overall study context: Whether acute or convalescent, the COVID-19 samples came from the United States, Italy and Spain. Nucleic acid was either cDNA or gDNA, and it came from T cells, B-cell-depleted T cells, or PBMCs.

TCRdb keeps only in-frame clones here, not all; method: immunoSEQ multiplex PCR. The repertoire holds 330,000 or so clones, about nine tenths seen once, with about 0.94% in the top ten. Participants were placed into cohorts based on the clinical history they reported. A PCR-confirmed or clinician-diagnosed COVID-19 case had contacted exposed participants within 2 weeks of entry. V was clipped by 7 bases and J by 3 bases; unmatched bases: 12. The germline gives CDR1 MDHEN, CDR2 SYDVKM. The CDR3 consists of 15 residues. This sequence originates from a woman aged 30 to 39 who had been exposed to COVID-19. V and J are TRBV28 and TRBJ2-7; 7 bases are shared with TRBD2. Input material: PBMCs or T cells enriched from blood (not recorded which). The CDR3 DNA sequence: TGTGCCAGCACCGTCCCGGGACTAAAAAACTACGAGCAGTACTTC. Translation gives CASTVPGLKNYEQYF. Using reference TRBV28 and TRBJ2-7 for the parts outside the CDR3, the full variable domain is DVKVTQSSRYLVKRTGEKVFLECVQDMDHENMFWYRQDPGLGLRLIYFSYDVKMKEKGDIPEGYSVSREKKERFSLILESASTNQTSMYLCASTVPGLKNYEQYFGPGTRLTVT.